A selection of T cell receptor beta chains follows, all from one sample in a study of T cells after yellow fever vaccination. MiXCR, applied by TCRdb to the 5' RACE reads, yields one record per CDR3 protein. The profile shows tens of thousands of distinct CDR3 sequences, 7.7% of them singletons. Here the sequenced sample was CD8+ T cells sorted from PBMCs, taken on the day of the yellow fever booster vaccination. The receptors shown here come from a man younger than 40 who received the YFV17D yellow fever vaccine. Each CDR3 is given with its conserved first and last residue. The D gene is left open where the match is weak. A row's size may be missing; if present it is once, few, many or a size class.

clone size	CDR3 length	V gene	J gene	D gene	CDR3 protein	CDR3 DNA
few	14	TRBV7-3	TRBJ2-5	.	CASSLSPLSETQYF	TGTGCCAGCAGCTTATCACCGCTGAGTGAGACCCAGTACTTC
.	14	TRBV5-8	TRBJ2-7	TRBD1	CASSHRDRAYEQYF	TGTGCCAGCAGCCACCGGGACAGGGCCTACGAGCAGTACTTC
many	13	TRBV2	TRBJ2-7	TRBD2	CASTGGYTYEQYF	TGTGCCAGCACGGGAGGGTACACCTACGAGCAGTACTTC
.	15	TRBV6-1	TRBJ1-5	.	CASSEGRGSNQPQHF	TGTGCCAGCAGTGAAGGCAGGGGTAGCAATCAGCCCCAGCATTTT
few	18	TRBV6-5	TRBJ2-3	.	CASSYSIVSSRAEDTQYF	TGTGCCAGCAGTTACTCGATAGTCTCGTCCAGGGCTGAAGATACGCAGTATTTT
few	16	TRBV7-9	TRBJ2-2	.	CASSPTDRPNTGEMFF	TGTGCCAGCAGCCCCACCGACAGACCAAACACCGGGGAGATGTTTTTT
few	15	TRBV27	TRBJ2-7	.	CASSFSSRPVYEQYF	TGTGCCAGCAGTTTTTCGAGCCGGCCCGTATACGAGCAGTACTTC
.	15	TRBV19	TRBJ2-7	.	CASSPRTDSSYEQYF	TGTGCCAGTAGTCCGAGGACGGATAGCTCCTACGAGCAGTACTTC
few	14	TRBV9	TRBJ1-5	.	CASSGGGSNQPQHF	TGTGCCAGCAGCGGGGGAGGTAGCAATCAGCCCCAGCATTTT
.	14	TRBV7-6	TRBJ1-1	.	CASSPHPSLVEAFF	TGTGCCAGCAGCCCCCACCCCAGTCTAGTTGAAGCTTTCTTT
many	11	TRBV29-1	TRBJ2-7	TRBD1	CSVDTGVEQYF	TGCAGCGTTGACACAGGGGTCGAGCAGTACTTC
few	13	TRBV7-6	TRBJ2-7	.	CASSSGPPYEQYF	TGTGCCAGCAGCTCAGGGCCCCCCTACGAGCAGTACTTC
.	17	TRBV19	TRBJ2-1	.	CASSPNPGTLLDNEQFF	TGTGCCAGTAGTCCGAACCCCGGGACCCTCCTGGACAATGAGCAGTTCTTC
many	13	TRBV12-5	TRBJ2-7	.	CASGLDPSYEQYF	TGTGCTAGTGGTTTGGATCCCAGCTACGAGCAGTACTTC
few	13	TRBV24-1	TRBJ2-3	.	CATSDRTPDTQYF	TGTGCCACCAGTGACAGGACCCCAGATACGCAGTATTTT
once	11	TRBV23-1	TRBJ2-5	.	CASTVQENQYF	TGCGCCAGCACCGTACAAGAGAACCAGTACTTC
many	15	TRBV6-5	TRBJ2-7	.	CASSYSAGGGFEQYF	TGTGCCAGCAGTTACTCGGCGGGTGGCGGGTTCGAGCAGTACTTC
many	13	TRBV6-2/TRBV6-3	TRBJ2-7	.	CASSYGGGGEQYF	TGTGCCAGCAGTTACGGGGGTGGAGGCGAGCAGTACTTC
.	15	TRBV28	TRBJ1-3	.	CASSLWADRGNTIYF	TGTGCCAGCAGTTTATGGGCCGACCGTGGAAACACCATATATTTT
.	15	TRBV4-2	TRBJ2-2	TRBD2	CASSPRDYVGGELFF	TGTGCCAGCAGCCCCCGGGACTACGTAGGCGGGGAGCTGTTTTTT
many	11	TRBV10-2	TRBJ2-5	.	CASSEGATQYF	TGCGCCAGCAGTGAAGGCGCGACCCAGTACTTC
.	11	TRBV7-2	TRBJ2-7	.	CASTAQYEQYF	TGTGCCAGCACCGCGCAGTACGAGCAGTACTTC
many	11	TRBV7-9	TRBJ1-4	.	CASSLNEKLFF	TGTGCCAGCAGCCTTAATGAAAAACTGTTTTTT
many	15	TRBV7-2	TRBJ2-3	.	CASSGLGGHTDTQYF	TGTGCCAGCAGCGGACTTGGGGGGCACACAGATACGCAGTATTTT
many	14	TRBV6-5	TRBJ2-7	.	CASSLGGAVVEQYF	TGTGCCAGCAGTTTGGGAGGAGCCGTGGTCGAGCAGTACTTC
few	12	TRBV29-1	TRBJ2-7	TRBD1	CSGATPGQQEYF	TGCAGCGGGGCAACTCCGGGACAGCAGGAGTACTTC
few	17	TRBV2	TRBJ1-2	TRBD1	CASSEDIGTGMRYGYTF	TGTGCCAGCAGTGAAGATATTGGGACAGGGATGCGTTATGGCTACACCTTC
many	14	TRBV5-1	TRBJ2-5	.	CASSLLGFQETQYF	TGCGCCAGCAGCTTGTTGGGGTTCCAAGAGACCCAGTACTTC
.	16	TRBV24-1	TRBJ2-1	TRBD2	CATSDLASGSSGEQFF	TGTGCCACCAGTGATTTGGCTAGCGGGAGCTCGGGTGAGCAGTTCTTC
few	16	TRBV20-1	TRBJ2-1	TRBD2	CSARDIAGVMYNEQFF	TGCAGTGCTAGAGATATAGCGGGAGTAATGTACAATGAGCAGTTCTTC
many	12	TRBV5-1	TRBJ2-1	.	CASSLGGDEQFF	TGCGCCAGCAGCTTGGGAGGGGATGAGCAGTTCTTC
many	14	TRBV5-1	TRBJ1-1	TRBD1	CASSQGQMNTEAFF	TGCGCCAGCAGCCAGGGACAGATGAACACTGAAGCTTTCTTT
.	12	TRBV29-1	TRBJ2-7	.	CSVVRAGYEQYF	TGCAGCGTCGTCCGGGCGGGCTACGAGCAGTACTTC
many	14	TRBV4-3	TRBJ2-7	TRBD2	CAQRRELTAYEQYF	TGCGCCCAACGGCGGGAGTTGACCGCCTACGAGCAGTACTTC
few	15	TRBV4-2	TRBJ2-5	TRBD2	CASSQGLAGDETQYF	TGTGCCAGCAGCCAAGGACTAGCGGGAGATGAGACCCAGTACTTC
many	15	TRBV14	TRBJ2-1	.	CASSPREMYYNEQFF	TGTGCCAGCAGCCCCCGGGAGATGTACTACAATGAGCAGTTCTTC
many	14	TRBV12-3/TRBV12-4	TRBJ2-3	TRBD1	CASRSDRAPDTQYF	TGTGCCAGCAGATCGGACAGGGCCCCAGATACGCAGTATTTT
many	15	TRBV27	TRBJ2-7	TRBD1	CASSLETGGLHEQYF	TGTGCCAGCAGTTTAGAGACAGGGGGCCTCCACGAGCAGTACTTC
few	14	TRBV23-1	TRBJ2-3	.	CASRILAGTDTQYF	TGCGCCAGCAGGATTCTTGCGGGCACAGATACGCAGTATTTT
few	14	TRBV28	TRBJ2-1	TRBD2	CASSLAGVPNEQFF	TGTGCCAGCAGTTTGGCGGGAGTCCCCAATGAGCAGTTCTTC
many	12	TRBV6-5	TRBJ1-2	.	CASSPNTYGYTF	TGTGCCAGCAGTCCCAACACCTATGGCTACACCTTC
.	12	TRBV29-1	TRBJ1-2	.	CSVQRVQGGYTF	TGCAGCGTACAAAGAGTCCAGGGGGGCTACACCTTC
many	14	TRBV6-2/TRBV6-3	TRBJ2-6	.	CASSYGGGANVLTF	TGTGCCAGCAGTTACGGGGGGGGGGCCAACGTCCTGACTTTC
few	20	TRBV2	TRBJ2-5	TRBD2	CASNGAYATSSGSKQETQYF	TGTGCCAGCAACGGGGCTTACGCCACTTCTAGCGGATCAAAACAAGAGACCCAGTACTTC
many	14	TRBV4-2	TRBJ2-3	.	CASSELGSTDTQYF	TGTGCCAGCAGCGAACTAGGGAGCACAGATACGCAGTATTTT
.	17	TRBV5-1	TRBJ2-3	.	CASRLEFGGTSTDTQYF	TGCGCCAGCCGCTTGGAATTTGGCGGGACCTCAACAGATACGCAGTATTTT
.	19	TRBV6-5	TRBJ2-5	TRBD1	CASSYGDLGQGHLGETQYF	TGTGCCAGCAGTTATGGGGACTTGGGACAGGGGCACTTAGGAGAGACCCAGTACTTC
.	16	TRBV27	TRBJ2-7	.	CASSFSSLAATYEQYF	TGTGCCAGCAGTTTTTCGTCTTTAGCGGCTACCTACGAGCAGTACTTC
few	19	TRBV14	TRBJ2-7	TRBD2	CASSQEGAGGPKRSYEQYF	TGTGCCAGCAGCCAAGAGGGAGCGGGAGGCCCGAAACGCAGCTACGAGCAGTACTTC